A selection of T cell receptor beta chains follows, all from one sample in a study of human thymus T cells. Here immunoSEQ multiplex PCR was the method, and the copy in TCRdb shows in-frame clones only, minus some. The table includes about 50,000 clones, approximately 95% detected once. The sequenced sample consisted of blood. The receptors stem from a girl in the first two years of life with a congenital heart defect but otherwise immunologically healthy. CDR3s include the opening cysteine and the closing phenylalanine or tryptophan. A D gene is named only where the DNA matches it firmly. Expanded clones get a size class; other rows say once, few or many, or leave the size out.

CDR3aa: CASSLDGTITDTQYF
CDR3nt: TGTGCCAGCAGCTTAGATGGGACTATCACAGATACGCAGTATTTT
v_gene: TRBV7-9
d_gene: TRBD2
abundance: -
j_gene: TRBJ2-3

CDR3aa: CASSLGVTSPQNGQYF
CDR3nt: TGTGCCAGCAGCTTAGGGGTGACTAGCCCTCAAAATGGGCAGTACTTC
v_gene: TRBV7-2
d_gene: TRBD2
abundance: -
j_gene: TRBJ2-7

CDR3aa: CASSFRGSTDTQYF
CDR3nt: TGTGCCAGCAGCTTCAGGGGAAGCACAGATACGCAGTATTTT
v_gene: TRBV7-9
d_gene: -
abundance: -
j_gene: TRBJ2-3

CDR3aa: CASKGPVNEKLFF
CDR3nt: TGTGCCAGCAAGGGACCGGTAAATGAAAAACTGTTTTTT
v_gene: TRBV6-6
d_gene: -
abundance: -
j_gene: TRBJ1-4

CDR3aa: CASSLTSSYEQYF
CDR3nt: TGTGCCAGCAGCCTTACTAGTTCCTACGAGCAGTACTTC
v_gene: TRBV27
d_gene: -
abundance: -
j_gene: TRBJ2-7

CDR3aa: CASRKTPREWEKLFF
CDR3nt: TGTGCCAGTAGAAAAACTCCCCGGGAGTGGGAAAAACTGTTTTTT
v_gene: TRBV19
d_gene: -
abundance: -
j_gene: TRBJ1-4

CDR3aa: CASSPSASGAYEQYF
CDR3nt: TGTGCCAGCAGCCCTTCGGCTAGCGGGGCCTACGAGCAGTACTTC
v_gene: TRBV7-2
d_gene: TRBD2
abundance: -
j_gene: TRBJ2-7

CDR3aa: CASSPLAELREQYF
CDR3nt: TGTGCCAGCAGCCCGCTAGCGGAGCTGAGGGAGCAGTACTTC
v_gene: TRBV6-5
d_gene: TRBD2
abundance: -
j_gene: TRBJ2-7

CDR3aa: CASSLGGTSGPQFF
CDR3nt: TGTGCCAGCAGCTTAGGGGGGACTAGCGGGCCGCAGTTCTTC
v_gene: TRBV7-2
d_gene: TRBD2
abundance: -
j_gene: TRBJ2-1

CDR3aa: CASSLGDSYEQYF
CDR3nt: TGTGCCAGCAGCTTAGGGGATTCCTACGAGCAGTACTTC
v_gene: TRBV7-9
d_gene: -
abundance: -
j_gene: TRBJ2-7

CDR3aa: CASSSTGRLGEQYF
CDR3nt: TGTGCCAGCAGTTCGACAGGGCGCCTGGGCGAGCAGTACTTC
v_gene: TRBV5-4
d_gene: TRBD1
abundance: -
j_gene: TRBJ2-7

CDR3aa: CASSYRGSSYNEQFF
CDR3nt: TGCGCCAGCAGCTACAGGGGTTCCTCCTACAATGAGCAGTTCTTC
v_gene: TRBV5-1
d_gene: TRBD1
abundance: -
j_gene: TRBJ2-1

CDR3aa: CASRVGVGTGELFF
CDR3nt: TGTGCCTCAAGGGTGGGGGTAGGGACCGGGGAGCTGTTTTTT
v_gene: TRBV19
d_gene: -
abundance: -
j_gene: TRBJ2-2

CDR3aa: CASSSGQGLTDTQYF
CDR3nt: TGTGCCAGCTCATCCGGACAGGGACTCACAGATACGCAGTATTTT
v_gene: TRBV18
d_gene: TRBD1
abundance: -
j_gene: TRBJ2-3

CDR3aa: CASSSQGYTGELFF
CDR3nt: TGTGCCAGTAGTTCTCAGGGGTACACCGGGGAGCTGTTTTTT
v_gene: TRBV19
d_gene: -
abundance: -
j_gene: TRBJ2-2

CDR3aa: CASSESTALALLHF
CDR3nt: TGTGCCAGCAGTGAATCAACAGCCCTTGCCCTCCTCCACTTT
v_gene: TRBV2
d_gene: -
abundance: once
j_gene: TRBJ1-6

CDR3aa: CASSLGPLSSYNEQFF
CDR3nt: TGTGCCAGCAGCTTGGGGCCCTTAAGCTCCTACAATGAGCAGTTCTTC
v_gene: TRBV5-6
d_gene: -
abundance: -
j_gene: TRBJ2-1

CDR3aa: CASSSGRIEAFF
CDR3nt: TGTGCCAGCAGTTCAGGGAGGATCGAAGCTTTCTTT
v_gene: TRBV28
d_gene: -
abundance: once
j_gene: TRBJ1-1

CDR3aa: CASSRSSFGTQQETQYF
CDR3nt: TGTGCCAGCAGCCGAAGTAGTTTCGGGACCCAACAAGAGACCCAGTACTTC
v_gene: TRBV14
d_gene: -
abundance: -
j_gene: TRBJ2-5

CDR3aa: CASSLADGGRARYIQYF
CDR3nt: TGCGCCAGCAGCTTGGCCGACGGGGGGAGGGCCAGGTACATTCAGTACTTC
v_gene: TRBV5-1
d_gene: TRBD2
abundance: -
j_gene: TRBJ2-4

CDR3aa: CASSRTSAQETQYF
CDR3nt: TGCGCCAGCAGCCGAACTAGCGCACAAGAGACCCAGTACTTC
v_gene: TRBV4-1
d_gene: TRBD2
abundance: -
j_gene: TRBJ2-5

CDR3aa: CASSLSRQGGSGANVLTF
CDR3nt: TGTGCCAGCAGTTTATCACGACAAGGAGGTTCTGGGGCCAACGTCCTGACTTTC
v_gene: TRBV27
d_gene: -
abundance: -
j_gene: TRBJ2-6